The rows below give T cell receptor beta chains drawn from one sample of a study of T cell changes during pregnancy in multiple sclerosis. Sequenced by immunoSEQ multiplex PCR; TCRdb stores in-frame clones only, minus some. Of around 74,000 clones listed, 88% were seen once; the top ten hold approximately 3.3%. The input for sequencing was peripheral blood, taken before pregnancy. The origin of the receptors is a female donor with multiple sclerosis, enrolled in a pregnancy study. CDR3s leave out the opening cysteine and the closing phenylalanine or tryptophan.

V,J,CDR3
TRBV7-9,TRBJ2-6,ASSDNSGANVLT
TRBV6-8,TRBJ1-1,ASSQTDRPMNTEAF
TRBV13,TRBJ1-2,ASSEYSGARGYT
TRBV30,TRBJ1-5,AWSQGPRRN
TRBV9,TRBJ1-4,ASSVESGTGDEKLF
TRBV7-9,TRBJ1-2,ASSLVPTGAYGYT
TRBV30,TRBJ2-2,AWRGQPNTGELF
TRBV19,TRBJ2-7,ASSKAGVASYEQY
TRBV18,TRBJ2-5,ASSPNRGQETQY
TRBV16,TRBJ1-5,ASSQYGGISNQPQH
TRBV7-8,TRBJ2-5,ASSLRAGSGSKETQY
TRBV2,TRBJ1-4,ASSDPGQGREKLF
TRBV7-9,TRBJ2-1,ASSSTTSGINEQF
TRBV7-9,TRBJ2-4,ASSARTSGRGLAKNIQY
TRBV19,TRBJ2-2,ASSIPQGLGTGELF
TRBV6-5,TRBJ2-6,ASRGPGANVLT
TRBV5-6,TRBJ2-2,ASSLVDSPNTGELF
TRBV30,TRBJ1-5,AWSNYRDSRAQH
TRBV18,TRBJ1-2,ASSPPQAAAYGYT
TRBV18,TRBJ1-1,ASSRTGGENTEAF
TRBV7-6,TRBJ2-2,ASIGRAPGELF
TRBV4-2,TRBJ2-7,ASSQEGSSGNYEQY
TRBV30,TRBJ2-5,AWTSGQETQY
TRBV11-1,TRBJ1-4,ASSHSASATNEKLF
TRBV27,TRBJ2-7,ASSTTGSSSYEQY
TRBV6-1,TRBJ1-2,ASSDDRESGYGYT
TRBV11-3,TRBJ1-5,ASSIGGGRPQGKGCQPQH